This TCR beta chain was retrieved from a study of spatial heterogeneity in lung cancer. Of note for this clonotype: As an off-target read in a library built for alpha chains, this beta chain has a frequency of little significance.

CDR1 and CDR2 from the germline V gene are SGHDT and YYEEEE. Trimming removed 4 bases from V and 1 base from J, with 9 bases in between. CDR3 size: 13 residues. Specified time point: sample taken at primary tumor resection. Unsorted whole RNA samples from tumor, nontumor lung or frozen PBMC were sequenced. Patients with untreated early-stage non-small cell lung cancer, numbering some 72, were the donors. TCRdb used MiXCR to reprocess the 5' RACE reads, holding one entry per CDR3 protein. The profile shows roughly 10,000 distinct CDR3 sequences, around 5.8% of them singletons. V is TRBV5-6 and J is TRBJ2-7, with D hard to call. The source of this sequence is a male donor with early-stage non-small cell lung cancer. The sample consisted of PBMCs, taken at surgery. This CDR3 reads CASSPPLSYEQYF. The DNA of the CDR3 is TGTGCCAGCAGCCCTCCCCTTTCCTACGAGCAGTACTTC.